This T cell receptor beta chain was observed in a study of blood T cell repertoires in COVID-19. As for the study in general: Specimens from acute and convalescent COVID-19 originated in the United States, Italy and Spain. T cells, B-cell-depleted T cells, or PBMCs provided the cDNA or gDNA that served as material.

V was clipped by 4 bases and J by 4 bases, with 11 bases between them. The CDR3 contains 14 residues. CDR1 LNHDA and CDR2 SQIVND come from the germline V gene (reference sequence). The table came from immunoSEQ multiplex PCR; TCRdb's copy has only in-frame clones and leaves some out. The data show some 250,000 clones, with about nine tenths seen just once and around 7.2% held by the top ten. Sequencing was done on a sample of peripheral blood. This sequence originates from a man in his 60s who had recovered from COVID-19. V is TRBV19 and J is TRBJ1-3; a possible D gene is TRBD1 (5 bases). The CDR3 region is CASSRGGRGNTIYF. The CDR3 coding sequence is TGTGCCAGTAGTAGGGGGGGTCGCGGAAACACCATATATTTT.